Each of the 31 T cell receptor beta chains below was sequenced from the same sample in a study of cytomegalovirus exposure and HLA in healthy donors (dated by TCRdb to 2016 to 2017). The library came from the immunoSEQ multiplex PCR assay. The multiplex PCR relied on a mix of 60 forward primers for TCR Vbeta segments and 13 reverse primers for TCR Jbeta segments. Here the immuneACCESS table is served through TCRdb, limited to in-frame sequences with V and J called. Missing clones are a known gap in these copies; in checked studies unresolved V genes cover under half, and the rest lacks a known reason. This sample is represented by 65,000 to 75,000 clones; 60% to 80% of them were singletons. The ten biggest clones cover around a sixth of the sample. The sequenced material came from PBMCs. The source is a man aged 35 to 55 in good health and CMV-seropositive.

The chain carries TRBV6-5 and TRBJ1-3; 7 bases fit TRBD1. V dropped 5 bases and J dropped 0; count of bases not matched to a gene: 4. The CDR3 extends over 15 amino acids. CDR1 MNHEY and CDR2 SVGAGI come from the germline V gene. The CDR3 DNA reads TGTGCCAGCAGTCCCGACAGGGCCTCTGGAAACACCATATATTTT. Encoded protein: CASSPDRASGNTIYF.

The chain is built from TRBV5-8 and TRBJ1-4; 7 positions agree with TRBD1. Germline V gene lookup returns CDR1 SGHTS and CDR2 YDEGEE. V lost 1 base to trimming and J lost 8 bases; unmatched junction nucleotides: 8. The CDR3 loop spans 15 amino acids. The CDR3 DNA reads as TGTGCCAGCAGCTTGAGGGGGCAGTCAAAAGAAAAACTGTTTTTT. Residues: CASSLRGQSKEKLFF.

The J gene is TRBJ1-3, the V gene TRBV5-5; the D is unclear. Trimming removed 0 bases from V and 0 bases from J, with 7 bases in between. This CDR3 has 15 amino acids. CDR1 is SGHKS and CDR2 is YYEKEE in the germline V gene (reference sequence). CDR3 DNA: TGTGCCAGCAGCTTGGCCGGGTCCTCTGGAAACACCATATATTTT. Protein: CASSLAGSSGNTIYF.

The J gene is TRBJ2-7, the V gene TRBV6-1; a possible D gene is TRBD1 (6 bases). The germline V gene encodes CDR1 MNHNS and CDR2 SASEGT. V shed 4 bases and J shed 2 bases, with 12 bases lying between them. CDR3 size: 14 residues. The CDR3 is CASSAPDRTYEQYF. CDR3 DNA: TGTGCCAGCAGTGCCCCGGACAGAACCTACGAGCAGTACTTC.

Many counts were recorded for this clone. This chain joins TRBV21-1 and TRBJ2-3; TRBD2, the table's D call, was not compared with the DNA. TRBV21-1 is tagged as a pseudogene. The CDR3 extends over 14 amino acids. The CDR3, as DNA: TGTGCCAGCAGCAAGCCTAAGCCCACAGATACGCAGTATTTT. Translating gives CASSKPKPTDTQYF.

J is TRBJ2-7 and V is TRBV18, with D possibly TRBD1 on 6 matching bases. V shed 1 base and J shed 5 bases, with 9 bases lying between them. Germline CDR1 KGHSH, CDR2 LQKENI. The CDR3 has 13 residues. The CDR3 region is CASSPRGGDEQYF. The CDR3 DNA reads TGTGCCAGCTCACCACGAGGGGGAGACGAGCAGTACTTC. The whole variable domain, filled in from reference TRBV18 and TRBJ2-7, reads NAGVMQNPRHLVRRRGQEARLRCSPMKGHSHVYWYRQLPEEGLKFMVYLQKENIIDESGMPKERFSAEFPKEGPSILRIQQVVRGDSAAYFCASSPRGGDEQYFGPGTRLTVT.

The chain joins TRBV9 to TRBJ1-6, with D possibly matching TRBD1 (6 bases). Germline V gene lookup returns CDR1 SGDLS and CDR2 YYNGEE. V shed 0 bases and J shed 6 bases, with 10 bases lying between them. This CDR3 has 15 residues. CDR3 sequence (DNA): TGTGCCAGCAGCGTAGGTGGGGGGGCTAATTCACCCCTCCACTTT. Protein: CASSVGGGANSPLHF.

This clone was picked up one time. This chain connects TRBV27 to TRBJ2-3; 8 bases map to TRBD2. Germline V gives CDR1 MNHEY, CDR2 SMNVEV (reference sequence). V was pared by 6 bases and J by 0 bases, with 11 bases of the junction left unmatched. CDR3 length: 17 amino acids. This CDR3 reads CASRPSGYYSSTDTQYF. The CDR3 region has the DNA TGTGCCAGCAGACCTAGCGGGTATTACTCTAGCACAGATACGCAGTATTTT.

The chain links TRBV19 to TRBJ1-1; possible D gene TRBD1, 5 bases. Trimming cost V 11 bases and J 1 base, with 11 bases left between them. Germline CDR1 LNHDA, CDR2 SQIVND (reference sequence). There are 12 residues in the CDR3. The CDR3 sequence: CAASTGNTEAFF. CDR3 nucleotides: TGTGCCGCCAGCACAGGGAACACTGAAGCTTTCTTT. The variable domain in full, completed from reference TRBV19 and TRBJ1-1, reads DGGITQSPKYLFRKEGQNVTLSCEQNLNHDAMYWYRQDPGQGLRLIYYSQIVNDFQKGDIAEGYSVSREKKESFPLTVTSAQKNPTAFYLCAASTGNTEAFFGQGTRLTVV.

The rearrangement joins TRBV6-5 to TRBJ2-7; D gene ambiguous. The CDR3 covers 15 residues. V lost 0 bases, J lost 2 bases, and 11 bases lay in between. In germline, CDR1 is MNHEY, CDR2 SVGAGI. This CDR3 reads CASSYSIALTYEQYF. The DNA of the CDR3 is TGTGCCAGCAGTTACTCGATCGCGCTGACCTACGAGCAGTACTTC.

This clone was found a few times. The chain is built from TRBV7-8 and TRBJ1-4; 9 bases fit TRBD1. The CDR3 runs to 16 residues. Germline-derived CDR1 and CDR2 are SGHVS and FQNEAQ. The ends lost 1 base at V and 8 bases at J; junction bases unmatched: 8. CDR3 bases: TGTGCCAGCAGCTTAGAGCCGGGACAGGGTTTCGAAAAACTGTTTTTT. The encoded protein is CASSLEPGQGFEKLFF.

This rearrangement joins TRBV7-3 to TRBJ2-2, with 10 nucleotides matching TRBD2. The CDR3 sequence is 15 residues long. V shed 3 bases, J shed 3 bases, and the junction held 1 base outside the gene matches. Germline CDR1 SGHTA, CDR2 FQGTGA. The CDR3, as DNA: TGTGCCAGCAGCTTTAGCGGGGGGTACACCGGGGAGCTGTTTTTT. Amino acids: CASSFSGGYTGELFF.

Note on this clone: The same CDR3 can be traced to other DNA sequences in this sample. The gene calls are TRBV30 and TRBJ1-1; 8 positions match TRBD1. CDR1 is GTSNPN and CDR2 is SVGIG in the germline V gene (reference sequence). The CDR3 is 17 amino acids. V shed 7 bases and J 0 bases; nucleotides not matched to a gene: 16. The CDR3 region is CALKPGTGYKMNTEAFF. The CDR3 bases are TGTGCCTTAAAACCCGGGACAGGATACAAAATGAACACTGAAGCTTTCTTT.

The chain combines TRBV7-9 with TRBJ1-1; D gene unclear. Deletions cut 6 bases from V and 0 bases from J, with 17 bases between. CDR1 is SEHNR, CDR2 FQNEAQ, per germline (reference sequence). CDR3 size: 16 residues. CDR3 amino acids: CASSHGTTGLNTEAFF. The CDR3, as DNA: TGTGCCAGCAGTCACGGAACGACGGGGTTGAACACTGAAGCTTTCTTT.

The chain uses TRBV18 and TRBJ1-1, with 7 bases fitting TRBD1. The V segment lost 1 base and the J segment 4 bases; nucleotides outside the gene matches: 3. The CDR3 sequence is 14 residues long. Germline CDR1 KGHSH, CDR2 LQKENI. The CDR3 DNA reads TGTGCCAGCTCACCACAGGGGGCGCGCACTGAAGCTTTCTTT. It is translated as CASSPQGARTEAFF.

This chain joins TRBV5-8 and TRBJ2-5, with 7 bases lining up with TRBD2. Germline V lookup: CDR1 SGHTS, CDR2 YDEGEE. The J segment lost 7 bases and the V segment lost 3 bases, leaving 9 bases of the junction unmatched. The CDR3 contains 14 residues. The CDR3 DNA sequence: TGTGCCAGCAGCTCCCGCGGGCCGGGGGGGACCCAGTACTTC. This gives the protein CASSSRGPGGTQYF.

The J gene is TRBJ2-2, the V gene TRBV30; TRBD2 aligns across 13 bases. Germline V CDR1 and CDR2: GTSNPN, SVGIG (reference sequence). V lost 5 bases to trimming and J lost 6 bases; unmatched junction nucleotides: 9. The CDR3 is made up of 16 amino acids. The CDR3 DNA reads as TGTGCCTGGCGGCCGGGACTAGCGGGACAGGCCGGGGAGCTGTTTTTT. This sequence encodes CAWRPGLAGQAGELFF.

This chain uses TRBV5-1 with TRBJ1-1, with 11 bases identical to TRBD1. Germline lookup yields CDR1 SGHRS and CDR2 YFSETQ. V trimming: 8 bases; J trimming: 5 bases; junction bases outside the gene matches: 8. The CDR3 loop spans 14 amino acids. The CDR3 loop reads CASGTGGRLTEAFF. For the CDR3, the DNA is TGCGCCAGTGGGACAGGGGGTCGGTTAACTGAAGCTTTCTTT.

This chain uses TRBV9 with TRBJ2-1, with TRBD2 as a possible D gene (5 bases). The CDR3 spans 17 residues. Germline lookup yields CDR1 SGDLS and CDR2 YYNGEE. Trimming removed 0 bases at V and 5 bases at J, with 18 bases between. The CDR3 DNA sequence: TGTGCCAGCAGCGTAGCATTGTGGGGAGTGGCGGACAATGAGCAGTTCTTC. Encoded protein: CASSVALWGVADNEQFF.

The chain carries TRBV5-1 and TRBJ1-1; D is possibly TRBD1 (6 bases). The V end lost 4 bases, the J end lost 1 base, and 11 bases lay between the germline ends. The CDR3 length is 14 residues. Germline V CDR1 and CDR2: SGHRS, YFSETQ. Here the CDR3 reads CASSLTGQNTEAFF. The CDR3 DNA follows: TGCGCCAGCAGCCTGACAGGTCAGAACACTGAAGCTTTCTTT.

This chain links TRBV5-1 with TRBJ1-2; 7 bases are a match to TRBD1. Trimming took 2 bases from V and 1 from J; bases not matched to a gene: 2. Germline V lookup: CDR1 SGHRS, CDR2 YFSETQ. The CDR3 spans 14 residues. The CDR3 sequence: CASSFGTDNYGYTF. CDR3 bases: TGCGCCAGCAGCTTCGGGACAGATAACTATGGCTACACCTTC. Together with reference TRBV5-1 and TRBJ1-2, the CDR3 gives the full variable domain: KAGVTQTPRYLIKTRGQQVTLSCSPISGHRSVSWYQQTPGQGLQFLFEYFSETQRNKGNFPGRFSGRQFSNSRSEMNVSTLELGDSALYLCASSFGTDNYGYTFGSGTRLTVV.

This clone has only one observation. The chain recombines TRBV29-1 with TRBJ2-2; 9 bases align to TRBD2. CDR3 size: 17 residues. Trimming cost V 5 bases and J 2 bases; bases outside gene matches: 12. The germline V gene encodes CDR1 SQVTM and CDR2 ANQGSEA. CDR3 DNA: TGCAGCGTTAAATTTCCGCGACTAGCGGCCAACACCGGGGAGCTGTTTTTT. It translates to CSVKFPRLAANTGELFF.

The CDR3 here is CASSPLAGDYEQYF. CDR3 nucleotide sequence: TGTGCCAGCAGTCCGCTAGCGGGAGACTACGAGCAGTACTTC. The chain couples TRBV6-6 to TRBJ2-7; TRBD2 aligns across 10 bases. J lost 3 bases, V lost 5 bases, and 4 bases had no gene match. This CDR3 comprises 14 residues. CDR1 MNHNY and CDR2 SVGAGI come from the germline V gene (reference sequence).

The chain's CDR3 is CASSLGDTGPYEQYF. Written as DNA, the CDR3 is TGCGCCAGCAGCTTGGGGGACACGGGGCCCTACGAGCAGTACTTC. The chain recombines TRBV5-1 with TRBJ2-7; tentatively, D is TRBD1 (6 bases). This CDR3 contains 15 residues. CDR1 and CDR2 (germline): SGHRS, YFSETQ. Trimming pared 0 bases from V and 2 bases from J, leaving 12 bases between.

V usage is TRBV5-1 and J usage is TRBJ2-1; TRBD2 aligns across 8 bases. Trimming removed 3 bases from V and 6 bases from J; junction bases left unmatched: 14. This CDR3 region has 17 residues. The germline V gene has CDR1 SGHRS and CDR2 YFSETQ. CDR3 region: CASSWGPLAGGGNEQFF. CDR3 in DNA: TGCGCCAGCAGCTGGGGGCCTCTAGCGGGCGGCGGCAATGAGCAGTTCTTC.

This clone turned up a few times. J is TRBJ2-5 and V is TRBV4-2; D is undetermined. CDR1 LGHNA and CDR2 YNFKEQ come from the germline V gene. The CDR3 consists of 15 residues. V shed 1 base and J shed 2 bases, with 11 bases lying between them. This CDR3 is CASSQGDIKQETQYF. The DNA of the CDR3 is TGTGCCAGCAGCCAAGGTGACATAAAACAAGAGACCCAGTACTTC.

This clone appeared a few times. V usage is TRBV4-1 and J usage is TRBJ1-5; 7 bases are shared with TRBD1. The CDR3 totals 15 residues. The junction had 7 bases not matched to a gene; V was cut back by 2 bases and J by 6 bases. The germline V gene encodes CDR1 MGHRA and CDR2 YSYEKL. The CDR3: CASSQLGTDPQPQHF. The CDR3, as DNA: TGCGCCAGCAGCCAACTTGGGACAGACCCTCAGCCCCAGCATTTT.

V gene TRBV6-6 combines with J gene TRBJ1-2; 10 positions agree with TRBD1. This CDR3 region has 16 residues. Per the germline V gene, CDR1 is MNHNY and CDR2 is SVGAGI (reference sequence). Germline trimming cut 0 bases from V and 4 bases from J; bases unmatched to any gene: 5. CDR3 nucleotide sequence: TGTGCCAGCAGTTACTCTGGACAGGGGGACAGCTATGGCTACACCTTC. Translating gives CASSYSGQGDSYGYTF.

The genes are TRBV19 and TRBJ1-2; tentative D call: TRBD1 (6 bases). The CDR3 is 13 residues long. Trimming removed 6 bases at V and 6 bases at J, with 14 bases between. Germline-derived CDR1 and CDR2 are LNHDA and SQIVND (reference sequence). The CDR3 DNA is TGTGCCAGTAGCGCAGGGGTGTTACATGGCTACACCTTC. This encodes CASSAGVLHGYTF.

CDR3 protein: CAYTRAGDLTDTQYF. The CDR3 DNA reads TGTGCCTACACACGGGCAGGGGATTTAACAGATACGCAGTATTTT. The chain combines TRBV30 with TRBJ2-3; perhaps TRBD1 as D (6 bases). From germline, CDR1 is GTSNPN and CDR2 SVGIG (reference sequence). This CDR3 contains 15 residues. The germline V and J ends were trimmed by 7 bases and 3 bases, with 20 bases remaining between them.

J is TRBJ1-1 and V is TRBV5-6; 7 bases match TRBD1. Unmatched junction bases numbered 7, after V lost 2 bases and J lost 6 bases. Germline V lookup: CDR1 SGHDT, CDR2 YYEEEE. The CDR3 totals 14 residues. The chain's CDR3 is CASSFLGDRSEAFF. The CDR3 DNA follows: TGTGCCAGCAGCTTTCTAGGGGACAGATCTGAAGCTTTCTTT.